This T cell receptor beta chain is from a study of siplizumab effects on memory and regulatory T cells. General study results and limits: Proliferating siplizumab-culture Treg suppressive function went unconfirmed. Only a minority of proliferating CD4+ or CD8+ clones had an assignable naive or memory phenotype, with roughly 75-95% lacking one. With siplizumab, cumulative frequency of CD4+ memory-derived alloreactive sequences dropped significantly.

The CDR3 totals 14 residues. The V and J ends lost 3 bases and 2 bases respectively, with 5 bases between them. The germline gives CDR1 ENHRY, CDR2 SYGVKD. Details on this clone: Its specificity is unknown.

Per-sample assaying covered 80,000 to 100,000 TCR templates. The table came from immunoSEQ multiplex PCR; TCRdb's copy has only in-frame clones and leaves some out. The sample holds some 120,000 clones, 93% seen once. Source material: non-Treg CD4+ T cells sorted from blood. This clonotype was sampled from a human donor in good health. The chain combines TRBV10-3 with TRBJ2-6; D is undetermined. The CDR3 nucleotides are TGTGCCATCAGTGATGTGGCTGGGGCCAACGTCCTGACTTTC. Residues: CAISDVAGANVLTF.